Listed below are T cell receptor beta chains from one sample, sequenced in a study of T cells in lung cancer brain metastases. Data came from immunoSEQ multiplex PCR; TCRdb stores just in-frame clones and leaves some out. Among more than 5,000 clones listed, 85% were seen once. Sequencing input: tumor tissue from a brain metastasis. The receptors were gathered from a woman between 50 and 59 years old with non-small cell lung cancer that had spread to the brain. The CDR3 runs from the conserved cysteine through the conserved F or W. The order of the fields is J gene, D gene, V gene, clone size, CDR3 protein, CDR3 DNA. The D gene is left open where the match is weak. Clone size is given for some rows only: seen once, a few or many times, or a class if the clone is expanded.

j_gene: TRBJ2-7
d_gene: .
v_gene: TRBV10-2
abundance: .
CDR3aa: CASRQGPTWEQYF
CDR3nt: TGCGCCAGCAGACAGGGTCCGACTTGGGAGCAGTACTTC

j_gene: TRBJ1-5
d_gene: .
v_gene: TRBV15
abundance: .
CDR3aa: CATSRRGENNQPQHF
CDR3nt: TGTGCCACCAGCAGGAGGGGAGAGAACAATCAGCCCCAGCATTTT

j_gene: TRBJ1-1
d_gene: .
v_gene: TRBV7-9
abundance: .
CDR3aa: CASSKGVTEAFF
CDR3nt: TGTGCCAGCAGTAAAGGAGTCACTGAAGCTTTCTTT

j_gene: TRBJ1-3
d_gene: .
v_gene: TRBV2
abundance: once
CDR3aa: CASSAKTLVSGNTIYF
CDR3nt: TGTGCCAGCAGTGCTAAGACCCTCGTCTCTGGAAACACCATATATTTT

j_gene: TRBJ1-1
d_gene: .
v_gene: TRBV5-1
abundance: .
CDR3aa: CASSLFRENTEAFF
CDR3nt: TGCGCCAGCAGCTTGTTCAGGGAGAACACTGAAGCTTTCTTT

j_gene: TRBJ1-1
d_gene: .
v_gene: TRBV20-1
abundance: once
CDR3aa: CSANVWGGAFF
CDR3nt: TGCAGTGCTAACGTGTGGGGGGGTGCTTTCTTT

j_gene: TRBJ2-1
d_gene: TRBD2
v_gene: TRBV7-9
abundance: .
CDR3aa: CASSQSGGSYNEQFF
CDR3nt: TGTGCCAGCAGCCAGAGCGGGGGGTCCTACAATGAGCAGTTCTTC

j_gene: TRBJ2-1
d_gene: .
v_gene: TRBV7-2
abundance: .
CDR3aa: CASSARYNEQFF
CDR3nt: TGTGCCAGCAGCGCCCGGTACAATGAGCAGTTCTTC

j_gene: TRBJ1-2
d_gene: TRBD1
v_gene: TRBV23-1
abundance: .
CDR3aa: CASSQSTVGTAYGYTF
CDR3nt: TGCGCCAGCAGTCAATCCACCGTCGGGACAGCTTATGGCTACACCTTC

j_gene: TRBJ2-7
d_gene: TRBD2
v_gene: TRBV4-1
abundance: .
CDR3aa: CASSPQWEGRREQYF
CDR3nt: TGCGCCAGCAGCCCGCAATGGGAGGGGCGGAGGGAGCAGTACTTC

j_gene: TRBJ1-2
d_gene: .
v_gene: TRBV28
abundance: .
CDR3aa: CASIGGGHGYTF
CDR3nt: TGTGCCTCCATTGGAGGGGGTCATGGCTACACCTTC

j_gene: TRBJ2-7
d_gene: .
v_gene: TRBV28
abundance: .
CDR3aa: CASSPDLDEQYF
CDR3nt: TGTGCCAGCAGCCCAGACCTAGACGAGCAGTACTTC

j_gene: TRBJ2-2
d_gene: TRBD1
v_gene: TRBV2
abundance: .
CDR3aa: CASKNRGTGELFF
CDR3nt: TGTGCCAGCAAGAACAGGGGAACCGGGGAGCTGTTTTTT

j_gene: TRBJ1-2
d_gene: .
v_gene: TRBV28
abundance: .
CDR3aa: CASSPPEGGYTF
CDR3nt: TGTGCCAGCAGTCCACCTGAGGGAGGCTACACCTTC

j_gene: TRBJ1-2
d_gene: .
v_gene: TRBV4-3
abundance: .
CDR3aa: CASSQSRAGSYGYTF
CDR3nt: TGCGCCAGCAGCCAGTCGAGGGCGGGGAGCTATGGCTACACCTTC

j_gene: TRBJ1-1
d_gene: .
v_gene: TRBV19
abundance: .
CDR3aa: CASSWGRLNTEAFF
CDR3nt: TGTGCCAGTAGTTGGGGACGGCTGAACACTGAAGCTTTCTTT

j_gene: TRBJ1-3
d_gene: .
v_gene: TRBV4-2
abundance: few
CDR3aa: CASSLGRSSSGNTIYF
CDR3nt: TGTGCCAGCAGCCTAGGAAGGAGTTCCTCTGGAAACACCATATATTTT

j_gene: TRBJ2-1
d_gene: TRBD2
v_gene: TRBV29-1
abundance: .
CDR3aa: CSVENRGTSGSLYEQFF
CDR3nt: TGCAGCGTTGAGAATCGGGGGACTAGCGGGAGTCTCTATGAGCAGTTCTTC

j_gene: TRBJ2-1
d_gene: .
v_gene: TRBV7-3
abundance: .
CDR3aa: CASSLGGSSSYNKQFF
CDR3nt: TGTGCCAGCAGCTTAGGGGGTTCGAGCTCCTACAATAAGCAGTTCTTC

j_gene: TRBJ1-3
d_gene: .
v_gene: TRBV19
abundance: .
CDR3aa: CASSISGNTIYF
CDR3nt: TGTGCCAGTAGTATATCCGGAAACACCATATATTTT

j_gene: TRBJ2-3
d_gene: .
v_gene: TRBV7-2
abundance: few
CDR3aa: CASSLGSGRDTQYF
CDR3nt: TGTGCCAGCAGCTTAGGGAGCGGTAGGGATACGCAGTATTTT

j_gene: TRBJ2-5
d_gene: .
v_gene: TRBV5-1
abundance: .
CDR3aa: CASSLDGTPQETQYF
CDR3nt: TGCGCCAGCAGCTTAGATGGGACACCTCAAGAGACCCAGTACTTC

j_gene: TRBJ2-3
d_gene: TRBD2
v_gene: TRBV9
abundance: .
CDR3aa: CASSPHAGLAVSFTDTQYF
CDR3nt: TGTGCCAGCAGCCCACACGCTGGACTAGCGGTCTCATTCACAGATACGCAGTATTTT

j_gene: TRBJ1-1
d_gene: .
v_gene: TRBV7-2
abundance: .
CDR3aa: CASNWGVMNTKAFF
CDR3nt: TGTGCCAGCAATTGGGGGGTAATGAACACTAAAGCTTTCTTT

j_gene: TRBJ2-3
d_gene: .
v_gene: TRBV7-2
abundance: .
CDR3aa: CASTGNSGSDTQYF
CDR3nt: TGTGCCAGCACCGGAAATAGTGGGTCAGATACGCAGTATTTT

j_gene: TRBJ2-3
d_gene: TRBD2
v_gene: TRBV5-6
abundance: .
CDR3aa: CASSLLAGGPSDTQYF
CDR3nt: TGTGCCAGCAGCTTGTTAGCGGGAGGGCCTTCGGATACGCAGTATTTT

j_gene: TRBJ1-5
d_gene: .
v_gene: TRBV5-6
abundance: .
CDR3aa: CASSVRTLGNQPQHF
CDR3nt: TGTGCCAGCAGCGTGCGGACCCTAGGGAATCAGCCCCAGCATTTT

j_gene: TRBJ2-7
d_gene: .
v_gene: TRBV11-3
abundance: .
CDR3aa: CASSLDGSSYEQYF
CDR3nt: TGTGCCAGCAGCTTGGACGGAAGTTCCTACGAGCAGTACTTC

j_gene: TRBJ1-5
d_gene: .
v_gene: TRBV18
abundance: .
CDR3aa: CASSPIQDQPQHF
CDR3nt: TGTGCCAGCTCACCAATCCAAGATCAGCCCCAGCATTTT

j_gene: TRBJ2-2
d_gene: .
v_gene: TRBV18
abundance: .
CDR3aa: CASSKSSDTGELFF
CDR3nt: TGTGCCAGCTCAAAATCTAGTGACACCGGGGAGCTGTTTTTT

j_gene: TRBJ1-2
d_gene: .
v_gene: TRBV30
abundance: once
CDR3aa: CAWKSGVWGYTF
CDR3nt: TGTGCCTGGAAATCAGGGGTGTGGGGCTACACCTTC

j_gene: TRBJ2-7
d_gene: .
v_gene: TRBV4-1
abundance: .
CDR3aa: CASSQLNRGGYEQYF
CDR3nt: TGCGCCAGCAGCCAATTGAACCGTGGCGGCTACGAGCAGTACTTC

j_gene: TRBJ2-1
d_gene: .
v_gene: TRBV6-5
abundance: .
CDR3aa: CASSHPGEKQFF
CDR3nt: TGTGCCAGCAGCCACCCGGGGGAAAAGCAGTTCTTC

j_gene: TRBJ1-1
d_gene: .
v_gene: TRBV5-1
abundance: .
CDR3aa: CASSSGTMNTEAFF
CDR3nt: TGCGCCAGCAGCTCGGGGACAATGAACACTGAAGCTTTCTTT

j_gene: TRBJ2-2
d_gene: .
v_gene: TRBV7-2
abundance: .
CDR3aa: CASSFKLGELFF
CDR3nt: TGTGCCAGCAGCTTTAAACTGGGGGAGCTGTTTTTT

j_gene: TRBJ2-7
d_gene: TRBD1
v_gene: TRBV28
abundance: .
CDR3aa: CASSLATGARAYEQYF
CDR3nt: TGTGCCAGCAGTTTAGCAACAGGGGCTAGAGCCTACGAGCAGTACTTC

j_gene: TRBJ2-5
d_gene: .
v_gene: TRBV6-1
abundance: .
CDR3aa: CASSEGTAIQMYF
CDR3nt: TGTGCCAGCAGTGAGGGTACAGCGATCCAGATGTACTTC

j_gene: TRBJ2-2
d_gene: .
v_gene: TRBV27
abundance: .
CDR3aa: CASSILQGSTGELFF
CDR3nt: TGTGCCAGCAGTATCCTACAGGGTTCCACCGGGGAGCTGTTTTTT

j_gene: TRBJ2-4
d_gene: .
v_gene: TRBV7-2
abundance: .
CDR3aa: CASSLTGGVDIQYF
CDR3nt: TGTGCCAGCAGCTTAACAGGTGGGGTGGACATTCAGTACTTC